This T cell receptor beta chain was captured in a study of patients and donors after allogeneic stem cell transplantation. A note on this clonotype: One end of the junction fails to match germline, which may point to a read error.

TCRdb ran MiXCR on the RT-PCR reads and lists one entry per CDR3 protein. The repertoire consists of about 87,000 distinct CDR3 sequences, with 5% occurring once and the leading ten covering roughly 2.5%. Germline CDR1 reads DFQATT; CDR2 reads SNEGSKA (reference sequence). This CDR3 is built from 12 residues. Sequenced material: blood, either unsorted or a sorted T cell fraction (not recorded which). The V call is TRBV20-1, the J call TRBJ2-7, with D tentatively TRBD1 (5 bases). The sequence was collected from a human donor who was either an allogeneic HSCT recipient or a stem cell or donor lymphocyte infusion donor (not recorded which). It is not recorded whose cells these are; they may come from a transplant donor. The DNA of the CDR3 is TGCAGTGCCCAGACAGATCGCTACGACCAGTACTTC. Residues: CSAQTDRYDQYF.